One sample yielded the 14 T cell receptor beta chains listed below, sequenced in a study of blood T cell repertoires in COVID-19. The assay was immunoSEQ multiplex PCR, and TCRdb's table has in-frame clones only and misses some. The sample contains 55,000 to 75,000 clones, approximately 86% of which appear only once. The sequenced sample consisted of peripheral blood. These receptor sequences come from a human donor with active COVID-19. The donor label of this sample is uncertain.

V gene TRBV13 combines with J gene TRBJ2-7; 7 nucleotides line up with TRBD1. Germline-derived CDR1 and CDR2 are PRHDT and FYEKMQ (reference sequence). Germline trimming cut 2 bases from V and 6 bases from J; bases unmatched to any gene: 4. This CDR3 is 13 amino acids long. The chain's CDR3 is CASSLRSGGEQYF. DNA of the CDR3: TGTGCCAGCAGCTTAAGGTCAGGGGGCGAGCAGTACTTC. Looking up the rest from reference TRBV13 and TRBJ2-7 gives the full variable domain: AAGVIQSPRHLIKEKRETATLKCYPIPRHDTVYWYQQGPGQDPQFLISFYEKMQSDKGSIPDRFSAQQFSDYHSELNMSSLELGDSALYFCASSLRSGGEQYFGPGTRLTVT.

The rearrangement links TRBV7-6 to TRBJ2-7, with D perhaps matching TRBD1 (6 bases). The germline V and J ends were trimmed by 5 bases and 4 bases, with 15 bases remaining between them. This CDR3 has 14 residues. Germline V gene data show CDR1 as SGHVS and CDR2 as FNYEAQ. The CDR3 nucleotides are TGTGCCAGCAGCCCGGGTCAGGGGCTATACGAGCAGTACTTC. Its translation is CASSPGQGLYEQYF.

The chain's CDR3 is CASRRDRNTGELFF. As DNA, the CDR3 is TGTGCCAGTAGACGGGACAGAAACACCGGGGAGCTGTTTTTT. The chain joins TRBV19 to TRBJ2-2, with TRBD1 matching 7 bases. The length of the CDR3 is 14 residues. The V segment lost 6 bases and the J segment 2 bases; nucleotides outside the gene matches: 3. Germline CDR1 is LNHDA and CDR2 is SQIVND (reference sequence).

The chain links TRBV2 to TRBJ2-7; D may be TRBD1 (7 bases). The V gene's germline CDR1 is SNHLY and CDR2 FYNNEI. The CDR3 loop spans 14 amino acids. V shed 5 bases and J shed 3 bases, with 14 bases lying between them. The CDR3 is CASSWDSGRYEQYF. The CDR3 nucleotides are TGTGCCAGCAGTTGGGACAGCGGGCGCTACGAGCAGTACTTC. Drawing the rest from reference TRBV2 and TRBJ2-7, the complete variable domain is EPEVTQTPSHQVTQMGQEVILRCVPISNHLYFYWYRQILGQKVEFLVSFYNNEISEKSEIFDDQFSVERPDGSNFTLKIRSTKLEDSAMYFCASSWDSGRYEQYFGPGTRLTVT.

V is TRBV5-1 and J is TRBJ2-1, with D perhaps matching TRBD1 (6 bases). The CDR3 has 16 residues. V was pared by 4 bases and J by 0 bases, with 14 bases between. CDR1 is SGHRS and CDR2 is YFSETQ in the germline V gene. The CDR3 DNA is TGCGCCAGCAGCCCGGGGACAACACGCTCCTACAATGAGCAGTTCTTC. Encoded protein: CASSPGTTRSYNEQFF.

The chain combines TRBV6-5 with TRBJ2-6; the D is unclear. Germline lookup yields CDR1 MNHEY and CDR2 SVGAGI. This CDR3 is built from 14 residues. The V end lost 10 bases, the J end lost 1 base, and 11 bases lay between the germline ends. CDR3 sequence reads: CAIPYLSGANVLTF. The DNA of the CDR3 is TGTGCCATACCCTACCTTTCTGGGGCCAACGTCCTGACTTTC.

The J gene is TRBJ2-5, the V gene TRBV13, with D tentatively TRBD2 (5 bases). V was shortened by 3 bases and J by 4 bases, with 12 bases between the two germline ends. The germline V gene has CDR1 PRHDT and CDR2 FYEKMQ (reference sequence). This CDR3 spans 14 amino acids. This CDR3 reads CASSFSGFRETQYF. CDR3 bases: TGTGCCAGCAGCTTCAGCGGTTTCCGAGAGACCCAGTACTTC.

This clone has only a few counts. V is TRBV6-1 and J is TRBJ2-3; 7 nucleotides agree with TRBD1. Germline trimming cut 2 bases from V and 5 bases from J; bases unmatched to any gene: 7. Germline CDR1 and CDR2: MNHNS and SASEGT. The CDR3 has 15 residues. CDR3 protein: CASSEYEGAVDTQYF. The CDR3 DNA is TGTGCCAGCAGTGAATACGAGGGGGCGGTAGATACGCAGTATTTT.

The sample holds a few counts of this clone. This sequence joins TRBV5-6 and TRBJ1-6; D call uncertain. The CDR3 loop spans 14 amino acids. V lost 3 bases and J lost 10, with 14 bases in between. Per the germline V gene, CDR1 is SGHDT and CDR2 is YYEEEE. This CDR3 is CASSSDTGVSPLHF. CDR3 sequence (DNA): TGTGCCAGCAGCTCAGATACCGGAGTATCACCCCTCCACTTT.

This clone was detected only once. The rearrangement joins TRBV18 to TRBJ2-7; D gene uncertain. The ends were cut back, 2 bases at V and 3 bases at J, with 8 bases in the middle. The germline gives CDR1 KGHSH, CDR2 LQKENI. The CDR3 sequence is 13 residues long. The CDR3 nucleotides read TGTGCCAGCTCACCAGAACTGTACTACGAGCAGTACTTC. Translation gives CASSPELYYEQYF.

The gene calls are TRBV19 and TRBJ1-5; TRBD1 matches at 9 bases. The V gene's germline CDR1 is LNHDA and CDR2 SQIVND (reference sequence). The CDR3 runs 16 residues. V lost 3 bases to trimming and J lost 4 bases; unmatched junction nucleotides: 7. The CDR3 here is CASSMRRTGVNQPQHF. The CDR3 DNA reads TGTGCCAGTAGTATGAGGCGGACAGGGGTTAATCAGCCCCAGCATTTT.

The chain uses TRBV28 and TRBJ2-7; 9 bases are shared with TRBD1. This CDR3 has 13 amino acids. V lost 5 bases and J lost 4; bases outside the gene matches: 3. The V gene's germline CDR1 is MDHEN and CDR2 SYDVKM. The CDR3 region has the DNA TGTGCCAGCAGTACAGGGGGCGATTACGAGCAGTACTTC. It yields the protein CASSTGGDYEQYF.

The chain has TRBV9 and TRBJ2-7, with D maybe TRBD1 (5 bases). The germline gives CDR1 SGDLS, CDR2 YYNGEE. The CDR3 is 14 amino acids. The ends were cut back, 2 bases at V and 0 bases at J, with 9 bases in the middle. The DNA for the CDR3 is TGTGCCAGCAGCGTTAGGGGTACCTCCTACGAGCAGTACTTC. This codes for CASSVRGTSYEQYF.

V gene TRBV2 combines with J gene TRBJ2-7; D is unclear. This CDR3 has 16 amino acids. CDR1 is SNHLY and CDR2 is FYNNEI in the germline V gene. Deletions cut 4 bases from V and 0 bases from J, with 16 bases between. CDR3 loop: CASSVVVQLSSYEQYF. CDR3 nucleotide sequence: TGTGCCAGCAGTGTCGTGGTACAGCTGAGCTCCTACGAGCAGTACTTC.